What follows is one T cell receptor beta chain and its context. This sample is drawn from a study of T cell changes during pregnancy in multiple sclerosis. Looked up from germline, CDR1 is MDHEN and CDR2 is SYDVKM. With 7 bases clipped from V and 5 bases from J, the junction kept 13 bases outside the gene matches. This CDR3 has 17 amino acids. Clones were sequenced by immunoSEQ multiplex PCR, and TCRdb holds only the in-frame ones, with some missing. The sample includes over 65,000 clones, roughly 90% of them seen just once. The specimen comprised peripheral blood, sampled in the first trimester of pregnancy. The chain recombines TRBV28 with TRBJ2-2, with 10 bases fitting TRBD2. The receptor was derived from a female donor in good health, enrolled as a control in a pregnancy study. The CDR3 here is CASTPGLAGALTGELFF. The CDR3 DNA follows: TGTGCCAGCACCCCAGGGCTAGCGGGGGCCCTGACCGGGGAGCTGTTTTTT.